This paragraph reports one T cell receptor (beta chain). The antigen it recognizes is unknown. Base qualities are not recorded, but no much larger clone differs from it by a single base. This sample is drawn from a study of blood T cell repertoires in COVID-19 (dated by TCRdb to the early 2020s). Background for the entire study: Samples from collaborators originated in the United States, Italy and Spain and spanned both the acute and convalescent phases of COVID-19. Where available, HLA class I and class II types were obtained from metadata supplied by the sample provider rather than from assay-based typing. Samples were obtained from the ongoing ImmuneRACE study (first 160 participants) and from over 1,000 subjects provided by 6 global collaborators. The repertoires were released in a freely available public database meant as a resource for research on the immune response to SARS-CoV-2. The material from the prospective study consisted of cDNA or gDNA derived from T cells, B-cell-depleted T cells, or PBMCs. The dataset comprised deeply sampled blood TCRbeta repertoires from subjects exposed to, actively infected with, or recovered from COVID-19. Nearly every sample came with metadata listing a de-identified subject ID, COVID-19 status, age in years and sex. Study-wide conclusions, independent of this receptor: Clinical and demographic metadata were provided uncurated, with the amount varying by source and participant.

The collaborating institutions used their own protocols to collect whole blood in K2EDTA tubes. For TCRbeta analysis, collaborators shipped samples as frozen whole blood, isolated PBMCs, or DNA extracted from either of those sample types. TCRbeta CDR3 regions were amplified from genomic DNA using the immunoSEQ Assay, a bias-controlled multiplex PCR. Per the authors' processing: The number of nucleated cells in each sample was estimated by amplification of reference gene primers within the assay. To quantify the absolute abundance of each unique TCRbeta CDR3 rearrangement, sequence reads were collapsed and filtered. For each sample, productive Simpson clonality was calculated as the square root of Simpson's diversity index over productive rearrangements. TCRdb limited this immuneACCESS table to in-frame rearrangements with V and J called. A share of clones is missing; checked studies link under half to unresolved V genes, and the rest is unexplained. D and trimming were read from the DNA, whereas the V and J calls and clone size are those reported in that table. This sample lists about 270,000 clones; roughly 90% were detected once. Under 2.5% of the sample rests with the top ten.

CDR3 length: 15 amino acids, cysteine to phenylalanine. Only the CDR3 portion is preserved as DNA: 45 bases, with reading frame beginning at the first base. Based on the germline V gene (reference sequence), the CDR1 and CDR2 sequences are SEHNR and FQNEAQ. The germline V end is reduced by 1 base and the J end by 9 bases; junction bases left unmatched: 4. The sequence derives from a man aged 50-60 years with acute or convalescent COVID-19. Recombination linked TRBV7-9 to TRBJ2-1, with 12 junctional bases fitting TRBD1. Sequenced sample: peripheral blood. The DNA reads as follows: TGTGCCAGCAGCTTAGTGGGACAGGGGGCCGGTGAGCAGTTCTTC. It translates to CASSLVGQGAGEQFF.